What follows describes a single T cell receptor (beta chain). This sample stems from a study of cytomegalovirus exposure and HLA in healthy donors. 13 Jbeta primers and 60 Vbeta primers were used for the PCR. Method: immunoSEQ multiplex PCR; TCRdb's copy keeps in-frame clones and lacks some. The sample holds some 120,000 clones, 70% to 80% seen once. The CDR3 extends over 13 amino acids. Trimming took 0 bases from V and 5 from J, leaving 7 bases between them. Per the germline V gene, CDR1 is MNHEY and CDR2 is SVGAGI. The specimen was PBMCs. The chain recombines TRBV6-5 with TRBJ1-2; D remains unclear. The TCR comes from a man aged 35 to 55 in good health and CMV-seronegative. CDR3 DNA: TGTGCCAGCAGTTACTCTTCCTCTTATGGCTACACCTTC. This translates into CASSYSSSYGYTF.